Presented here are 27 T cell receptor beta chains from one specimen sequenced in a study of T cell responses to AZD1222 COVID-19 vaccine. TCRdb keeps only in-frame clones here, not all; method: immunoSEQ multiplex PCR. This table has roughly 120,000 clones, roughly nine tenths appearing once. The specimen was peripheral blood, collected on day 0 of AZD1222 vaccination. Source of these receptors: an adult in good health.

V usage is TRBV5-1 and J usage is TRBJ2-3, with 10 bases that match TRBD2. J gave up 0 bases and V 5 bases, and 0 bases lay outside the gene matches. This CDR3 region has 14 residues. Germline values: CDR1 SGHRS, CDR2 YFSETQ. The CDR3 DNA reads as TGCGCCAGCAGGACTAGCGGGAGCACAGATACGCAGTATTTT. It codes for CASRTSGSTDTQYF.

The chain recombines TRBV7-6 with TRBJ2-1; 12 nucleotides align to TRBD2. Germline CDR1 and CDR2: SGHVS and FNYEAQ. This CDR3 is built from 18 residues. The J segment lost 0 bases and the V segment lost 5 bases, leaving 8 bases of the junction unmatched. The CDR3 nucleotides read TGTGCCAGCAGCACCAGACTAGCGGGAGTAAGCTCCTACAATGAGCAGTTCTTC. Its protein is CASSTRLAGVSSYNEQFF.

The chain uses TRBV6-4 and TRBJ2-1, with TRBD1 matching 10 bases. CDR3 length: 13 residues. Unmatched junction bases numbered 6, after V lost 6 bases and J lost 10 bases. CDR1 and CDR2 from the germline V gene are MRHNA and SNTAGT. The CDR3 loop reads CASSGTGDREQFF. The CDR3 nucleotides are TGTGCCAGCAGCGGGACAGGGGATCGAGAGCAGTTCTTC.

CDR3 in amino acids: CASSRDRVETQYF. Here the CDR3 DNA reads TGTGCCAGCAGCCGGGACAGGGTTGAGACCCAGTACTTC. The J gene is TRBJ2-5, the V gene TRBV14; 9 bases line up with TRBD1. This CDR3 is 13 amino acids long. From germline, CDR1 is SGHDN and CDR2 FVKESK. V was clipped by 4 bases and J by 5 bases; unmatched bases: 2.

V and J are TRBV19 and TRBJ1-1; D gene unclear. The germline V gene encodes CDR1 LNHDA and CDR2 SQIVND (reference sequence). V lost 6 bases and J 1 base, leaving 21 bases between the germline ends. There are 17 residues in the CDR3. The CDR3 DNA is TGTGCCAGTAGCCTTGGAATGTTGTTACGCCAGAACACTGAAGCTTTCTTT. Its translation: CASSLGMLLRQNTEAFF.

V usage is TRBV27 and J usage is TRBJ2-1, with D uncertain. The CDR3 extends over 11 amino acids. Germline values: CDR1 MNHEY, CDR2 SMNVEV (reference sequence). The V gene lost 5 bases and the J gene lost 3 bases, with 2 bases spanning the gap. The chain's CDR3 is CASSDYNEQFF. CDR3 bases: TGTGCCAGCAGTGACTACAATGAGCAGTTCTTC.

This chain joins TRBV10-2 and TRBJ2-7, with D possibly being TRBD2 (6 bases). V shed 4 bases and J shed 5 bases, with 6 bases lying between them. Germline CDR1 reads WSHSY; CDR2 reads SAAADI. The CDR3 has 11 amino acids. For the CDR3, the DNA is TGCGCCAGCAGTGGGGGGGACGAGCAGTACTTC. It yields the protein CASSGGDEQYF.

This clone has more than one count but fewer than ten. The CDR3 protein is CASSQRDTQYF. The CDR3 DNA follows: TGTGCCAGCAGCCAACGGGATACGCAGTATTTT. V gene TRBV4-2 combines with J gene TRBJ2-3; D gene ambiguous. The CDR3 runs to 11 residues. CDR1 and CDR2 from the germline V gene are LGHNA and YNFKEQ. The germline V and J ends were trimmed by 2 bases and 6 bases, with 3 bases remaining between them.

The rearrangement joins TRBV24-1 to TRBJ2-7; D is perhaps TRBD1 or TRBD2 (6 bases each). Per the germline V gene, CDR1 is KGHDR and CDR2 is SFDVKD. The V end lost 3 bases, the J end lost 1 base, and 12 bases lay between the germline ends. CDR3 size: 15 residues. CDR3 DNA sequence: TGTGCCACCAGTGATACGGGGGCAGGTTCCTACGAGCAGTACTTC. It encodes CATSDTGAGSYEQYF.

The CDR3 bases are TGTGCCAGCAGTATCGTATCCCCTGAGACTAGCGTATACGAGCAGTACTTC. Residues: CASSIVSPETSVYEQYF. The rearrangement joins TRBV21-1 to TRBJ2-7; the tabulated D call, TRBD2, remains unverified against the DNA. TRBV21-1 is flagged as a pseudogene. This CDR3 contains 17 residues.

The V gene is TRBV19, the J gene TRBJ1-2, with TRBD1 matching over 11 bases. The CDR3 sequence is 14 residues long. The junction had 5 bases not matched to a gene; V was cut back by 3 bases and J by 8 bases. Per the germline V gene, CDR1 is LNHDA and CDR2 is SQIVND (reference sequence). CDR3 residues: CASSIFGTGGGYTF. Written as DNA, the CDR3 is TGTGCCAGTAGTATTTTCGGGACAGGGGGAGGCTACACCTTC.

This clone was counted between two and nine times. The chain joins TRBV2 to TRBJ1-5; D remains unclear. With 2 bases removed from V and 3 bases from J, the gap between germline ends came to 8 bases. The CDR3 covers 14 residues. Germline V CDR1 and CDR2: SNHLY, FYNNEI. CDR3 residues: CASSELTANQPQHF. DNA of the CDR3: TGTGCCAGCAGTGAACTAACAGCCAATCAGCCCCAGCATTTT.

The gene calls are TRBV4-1 and TRBJ2-1; 9 nucleotides line up with TRBD1. Germline CDR1 and CDR2: MGHRA and YSYEKL. Trimming took 6 bases from V and 6 from J; bases not matched to a gene: 9. There are 15 residues in the CDR3. This CDR3 reads CASREQGAMGNEQFF. CDR3 bases: TGCGCCAGCAGAGAACAGGGGGCAATGGGCAATGAGCAGTTCTTC.

The chain combines TRBV10-3 with TRBJ1-1; D remains ambiguous. V lost 8 bases to trimming and J lost 0 bases, with 10 bases between them. Germline CDR1 is ENHRY and CDR2 is SYGVKD. There are 13 residues in the CDR3. The CDR3 spells CAIYFRLNTEAFF. For the CDR3, the DNA is TGTGCCATCTATTTTCGGTTGAACACTGAAGCTTTCTTT.

The chain carries TRBV9 and TRBJ1-1, with D perhaps matching TRBD1 (5 bases). Between the trimmed V and J ends, which lost 0 bases and 5 bases, there was a span of 14 bases. This CDR3 is 15 amino acids long. Germline CDR1 is SGDLS and CDR2 is YYNGEE. CDR3 region: CASSVEPGKGTEAFF. For the CDR3, the DNA is TGTGCCAGCAGCGTAGAACCAGGGAAAGGGACTGAAGCTTTCTTT.

The chain employs TRBV4-1 and TRBJ2-6; D is perhaps TRBD1 or TRBD2 (5 bases each). Germline V CDR1 and CDR2: MGHRA, YSYEKL. Trimming shortened V by 3 bases and J by 3 bases, and 15 bases separated the two germline ends. The CDR3 covers 17 residues. DNA of the CDR3: TGCGCCAGCAGCCAGGGGGAGTGGGTTCTTGGGGCCAACGTCCTGACTTTC. Its translation: CASSQGEWVLGANVLTF.

This clone occurred a few times. The chain recombines TRBV7-2 with TRBJ2-1; the D gene could be TRBD1 or TRBD2 (5 bases each). This CDR3 contains 14 residues. Deletions cut 5 bases from V and 7 bases from J, with 15 bases between. Germline V gives CDR1 SGHTA, CDR2 FQGNSA. CDR3: CASSHPGRMNEQFF. CDR3 bases: TGTGCCAGCAGCCACCCGGGACGTATGAATGAGCAGTTCTTC.

The rearrangement joins TRBV7-9 to TRBJ2-1; D gene ambiguous. The V gene lost 5 bases and the J gene lost 1 base, with 12 bases spanning the gap. The CDR3 sequence is 15 residues long. Germline V gene data show CDR1 as SEHNR and CDR2 as FQNEAQ (reference sequence). The CDR3 spells CASSPQRLSYNEQFF. The CDR3 DNA sequence: TGTGCCAGCAGCCCCCAGAGGCTTTCCTACAATGAGCAGTTCTTC.

The V gene is TRBV9, the J gene TRBJ2-1, with 12 positions matching TRBD2. Trimming cost V 0 bases and J 9 bases; bases outside gene matches: 7. Germline V gives CDR1 SGDLS, CDR2 YYNGEE. This CDR3 spans 16 amino acids. The CDR3 DNA sequence: TGTGCCAGCAGCGTAGCAGGGCTAGCGGGAGGGGTTGAGCAGTTCTTC. Residues: CASSVAGLAGGVEQFF. Variable domain in full (rest from reference TRBV9 and TRBJ2-1): DSGVTQTPKHLITATGQRVTLRCSPRSGDLSVYWYQQSLDQGLQFLIQYYNGEERAKGNILERFSAQQFPDLHSELNLSSLELGDSALYFCASSVAGLAGGVEQFFGPGTRLTVL.

The CDR3 sequence is CASSLDAGETQYF. The CDR3 region has the DNA TGTGCCAGCAGTTTAGACGCAGGGGAGACCCAGTACTTC. The V and J genes are TRBV28 and TRBJ2-5, with a tentative D call TRBD1 (5 bases). Trimming shortened V by 2 bases and J by 5 bases, and 9 bases separated the two germline ends. CDR3 length equals 13 residues. Germline V CDR1 and CDR2: MDHEN, SYDVKM.

The rearrangement uses TRBV9 and TRBJ1-4; the D is unclear. This CDR3 has 13 amino acids. Germline V gene data show CDR1 as SGDLS and CDR2 as YYNGEE. V dropped 2 bases and J dropped 5 bases, with 7 bases sitting between them. The CDR3 loop is CASSVGPNEKLFF. CDR3 nucleotide sequence: TGTGCCAGCAGCGTCGGACCCAATGAAAAACTGTTTTTT. The full variable domain, rest sourced from reference TRBV9 and TRBJ1-4, is DSGVTQTPKHLITATGQRVTLRCSPRSGDLSVYWYQQSLDQGLQFLIQYYNGEERAKGNILERFSAQQFPDLHSELNLSSLELGDSALYFCASSVGPNEKLFFGSGTQLSVL.

The chain is built from TRBV5-1 and TRBJ1-2, with D unclear. The CDR3 length is 10 residues. Germline values: CDR1 SGHRS, CDR2 YFSETQ. Trimming stripped 7 bases from V and 13 bases from J, with 14 bases between. The chain's CDR3 is CASGEKGPTF. For the CDR3, the DNA is TGCGCCAGCGGGGAGAAGGGCCCCACCTTC.

The rearrangement joins TRBV19 to TRBJ1-1; 7 bases align to TRBD1. Germline-derived CDR1 and CDR2 are LNHDA and SQIVND (reference sequence). V shed 7 bases, J shed 1 base, and the junction held 12 bases outside the gene matches. The length of the CDR3 is 16 residues. Here the CDR3 reads CASNTWQGVKNTEAFF. The CDR3 DNA reads as TGTGCCAGTAACACTTGGCAGGGGGTGAAGAACACTGAAGCTTTCTTT.

The genes are TRBV5-1 and TRBJ1-1; D is possibly TRBD1 (5 bases). This CDR3 spans 14 amino acids. The V gene lost 2 bases and the J gene lost 1 base, with 9 bases spanning the gap. Germline CDR1 reads SGHRS; CDR2 reads YFSETQ. The CDR3 DNA follows: TGCGCCAGCAGCTTCGACAGAACGAACACTGAAGCTTTCTTT. It is translated as CASSFDRTNTEAFF.

This chain links TRBV18 with TRBJ1-5; D gene unclear. CDR3 size: 13 residues. V was cut by 3 bases and J by 7 bases, with 10 bases left in between. CDR1 and CDR2 (germline): KGHSH, LQKENI. The CDR3 DNA sequence: TGTGCCAGCTCACCGGAGGGATACCAGCCCCAGCATTTT. Protein sequence: CASSPEGYQPQHF.

J is TRBJ1-1 and V is TRBV5-8; D is possibly TRBD1 (6 bases). Trimming stripped 3 bases from V and 4 bases from J, with 19 bases between. The CDR3 length is 16 residues. The germline V gene has CDR1 SGHTS and CDR2 YDEGEE. The CDR3 DNA reads as TGTGCCAGCAGCTCATACAGGAAGGGGGGACGCACTGAAGCTTTCTTT. Translation gives CASSSYRKGGRTEAFF. Looking up the rest from reference TRBV5-8 and TRBJ1-1 gives the full variable domain: EAGVTQSPTHLIKTRGQQATLRCSPISGHTSVYWYQQALGLGLQFLLWYDEGEERNRGNFPPRFSGRQFPNYSSELNVNALELEDSALYLCASSSYRKGGRTEAFFGQGTRLTVV.

The rearrangement uses TRBV7-2 and TRBJ2-3; 10 nucleotides agree with TRBD2. CDR1 and CDR2 (germline): SGHTA, FQGNSA. Losses at the gene ends were 0 bases for V and 4 bases for J; bases not matched to a gene: 4. This CDR3 contains 16 residues. DNA for the CDR3: TGTGCCAGCAGCTTAGCGCCCCTAGCGGGAGCAGATACGCAGTATTTT. Its protein product is CASSLAPLAGADTQYF.